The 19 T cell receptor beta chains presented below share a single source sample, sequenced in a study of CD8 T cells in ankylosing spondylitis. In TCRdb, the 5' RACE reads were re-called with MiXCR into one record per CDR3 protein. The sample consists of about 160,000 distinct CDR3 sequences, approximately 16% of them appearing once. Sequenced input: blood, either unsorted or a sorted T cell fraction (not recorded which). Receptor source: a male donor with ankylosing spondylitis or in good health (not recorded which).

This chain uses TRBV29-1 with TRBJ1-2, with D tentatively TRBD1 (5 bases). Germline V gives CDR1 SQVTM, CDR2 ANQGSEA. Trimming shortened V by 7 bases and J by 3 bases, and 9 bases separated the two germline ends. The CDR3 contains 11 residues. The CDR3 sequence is CSGGDDYGYTF. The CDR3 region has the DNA TGCAGCGGGGGGGACGACTATGGCTACACCTTC.

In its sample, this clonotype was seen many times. The CDR3, as DNA: TGCAGTGCTAGAACCTTTAGACTAGCGGGGTCCAATGAGCAGTTCTTC. Amino acids: CSARTFRLAGSNEQFF. The chain combines TRBV20-1 with TRBJ2-1; 11 bases are shared with TRBD2. The CDR3 consists of 16 residues. Germline lookup yields CDR1 DFQATT and CDR2 SNEGSKA (reference sequence). V gave up 2 bases and J gave up 6 bases; unmatched junction bases: 9.

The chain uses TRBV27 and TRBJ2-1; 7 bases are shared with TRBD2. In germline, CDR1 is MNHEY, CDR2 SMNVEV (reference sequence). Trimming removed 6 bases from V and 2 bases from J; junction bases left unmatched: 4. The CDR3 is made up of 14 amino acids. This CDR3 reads CASRSGTPYNEQFF. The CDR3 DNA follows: TGTGCCAGCAGAAGCGGGACCCCCTACAATGAGCAGTTCTTC.

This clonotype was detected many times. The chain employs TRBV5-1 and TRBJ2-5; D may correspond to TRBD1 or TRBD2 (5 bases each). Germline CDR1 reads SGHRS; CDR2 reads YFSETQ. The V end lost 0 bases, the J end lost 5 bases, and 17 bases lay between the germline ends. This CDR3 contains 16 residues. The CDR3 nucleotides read TGCGCCAGCAGCTTGGGGGACGCAGGAGGCGGCGAGACCCAGTACTTC. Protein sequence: CASSLGDAGGGETQYF.

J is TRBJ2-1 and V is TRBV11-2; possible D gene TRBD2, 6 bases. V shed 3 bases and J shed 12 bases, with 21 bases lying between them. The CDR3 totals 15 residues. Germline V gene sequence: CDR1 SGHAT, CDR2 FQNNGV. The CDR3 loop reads CASSFLAGTRGAQFF. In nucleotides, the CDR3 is TGTGCCAGCAGCTTTCTTGCGGGAACTAGGGGTGCGCAGTTCTTC.

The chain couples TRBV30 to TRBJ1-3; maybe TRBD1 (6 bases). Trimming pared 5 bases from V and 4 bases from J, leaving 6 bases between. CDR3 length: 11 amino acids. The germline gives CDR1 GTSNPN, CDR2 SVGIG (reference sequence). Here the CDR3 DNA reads TGTGCCTGGGGACAGGGAAACACCATATATTTT. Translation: CAWGQGNTIYF.

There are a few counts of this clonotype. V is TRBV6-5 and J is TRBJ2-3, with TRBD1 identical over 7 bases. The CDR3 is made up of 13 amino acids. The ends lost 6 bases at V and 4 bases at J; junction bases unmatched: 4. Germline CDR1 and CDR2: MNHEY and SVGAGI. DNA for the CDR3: TGTGCCAGCAGGACAGGGTTCGCAGATACGCAGTATTTT. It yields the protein CASRTGFADTQYF.

The CDR3 coding sequence is TGTGCCAGCAGCTTAGTCCCGGGAGTTAGAAACAATGAGCAGTTCTTC. It translates to CASSLVPGVRNNEQFF. The chain is built from TRBV11-3 and TRBJ2-1, with D possibly matching TRBD2 (6 bases). Trimming took 1 base from V and 5 from J, leaving 15 bases between them. The CDR3 is 16 amino acids. CDR1 is SGHNT and CDR2 is YENEEA in the germline V gene.

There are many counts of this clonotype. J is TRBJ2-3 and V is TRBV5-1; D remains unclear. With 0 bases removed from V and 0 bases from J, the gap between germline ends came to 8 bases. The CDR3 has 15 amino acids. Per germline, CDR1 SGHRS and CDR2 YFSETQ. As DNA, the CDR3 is TGCGCCAGCAGCTTGGCCCCGAGAAGCACAGATACGCAGTATTTT. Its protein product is CASSLAPRSTDTQYF.

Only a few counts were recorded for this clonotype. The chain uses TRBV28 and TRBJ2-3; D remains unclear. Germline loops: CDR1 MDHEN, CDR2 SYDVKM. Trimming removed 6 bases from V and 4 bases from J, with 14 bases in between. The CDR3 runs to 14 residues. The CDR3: CASSPPRRPDTQYF. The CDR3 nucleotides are TGTGCCAGCAGCCCTCCGCGACGCCCAGATACGCAGTATTTT.

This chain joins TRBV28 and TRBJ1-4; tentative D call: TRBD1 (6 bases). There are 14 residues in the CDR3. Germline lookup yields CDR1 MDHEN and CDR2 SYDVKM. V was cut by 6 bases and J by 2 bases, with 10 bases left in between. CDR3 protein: CASRAGATNEKLFF. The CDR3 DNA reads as TGTGCCAGCAGGGCAGGGGCGACTAATGAAAAACTGTTTTTT.

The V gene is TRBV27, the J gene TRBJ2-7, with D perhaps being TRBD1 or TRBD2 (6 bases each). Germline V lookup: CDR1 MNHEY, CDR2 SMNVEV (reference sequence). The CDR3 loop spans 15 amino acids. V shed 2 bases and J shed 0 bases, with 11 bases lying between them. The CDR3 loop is CASSLRGANSYEQYF. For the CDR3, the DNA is TGTGCCAGCAGTTTAAGGGGGGCTAACTCCTACGAGCAGTACTTC.

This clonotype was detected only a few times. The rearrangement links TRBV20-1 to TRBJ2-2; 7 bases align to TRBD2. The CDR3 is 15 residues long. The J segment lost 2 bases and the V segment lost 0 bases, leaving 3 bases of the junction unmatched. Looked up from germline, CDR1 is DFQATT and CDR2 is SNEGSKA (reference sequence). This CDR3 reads CSARDLADNTGELFF. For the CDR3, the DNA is TGCAGTGCTAGAGATCTAGCGGATAACACCGGGGAGCTGTTTTTT.

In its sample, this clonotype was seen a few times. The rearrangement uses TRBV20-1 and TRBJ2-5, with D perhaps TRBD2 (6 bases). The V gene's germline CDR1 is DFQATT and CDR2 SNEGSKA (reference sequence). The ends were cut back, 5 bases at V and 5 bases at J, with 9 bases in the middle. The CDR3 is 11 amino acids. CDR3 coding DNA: TGCAGTGCTGGGGGGATGGAGACCCAGTACTTC. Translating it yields CSAGGMETQYF.

Here the CDR3 DNA reads TGCAGTGCCTTAGGGGGGAACACTGAAGCTTTCTTT. Translation gives CSALGGNTEAFF. This chain joins TRBV20-1 and TRBJ1-1, with D tentatively TRBD1 (6 bases). Germline CDR1 and CDR2: DFQATT and SNEGSKA (reference sequence). This CDR3 has 12 residues. Between the trimmed V and J ends, which lost 6 bases and 1 base, there was a span of 9 bases.

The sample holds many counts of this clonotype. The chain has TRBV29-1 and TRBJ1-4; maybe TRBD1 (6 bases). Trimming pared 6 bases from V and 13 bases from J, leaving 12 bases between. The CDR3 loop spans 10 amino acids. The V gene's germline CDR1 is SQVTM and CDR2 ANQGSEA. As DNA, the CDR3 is TGCAGCGTCTACAGGGAGCGACTGTTTTTT. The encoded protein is CSVYRERLFF.

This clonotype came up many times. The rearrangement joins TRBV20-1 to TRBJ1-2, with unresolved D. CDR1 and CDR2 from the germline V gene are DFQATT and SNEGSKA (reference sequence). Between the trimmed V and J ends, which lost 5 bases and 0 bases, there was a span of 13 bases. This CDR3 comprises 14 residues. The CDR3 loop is CSARLTGTNYGYTF. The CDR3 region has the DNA TGCAGTGCTCGTCTAACCGGGACTAACTATGGCTACACCTTC.

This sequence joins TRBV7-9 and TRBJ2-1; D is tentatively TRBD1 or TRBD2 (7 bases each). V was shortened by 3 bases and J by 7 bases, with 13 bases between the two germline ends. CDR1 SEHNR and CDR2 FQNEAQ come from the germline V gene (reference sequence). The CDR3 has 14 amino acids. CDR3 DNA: TGTGCCAGCAGCTTTGGGAGGGGGCATAATGAGCAGTTCTTC. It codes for CASSFGRGHNEQFF.

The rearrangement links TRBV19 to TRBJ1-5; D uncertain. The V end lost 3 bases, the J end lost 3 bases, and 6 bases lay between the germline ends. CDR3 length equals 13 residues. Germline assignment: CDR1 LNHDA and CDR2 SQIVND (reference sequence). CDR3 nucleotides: TGTGCCAGTAGTATGGGGTTCAATCAGCCCCAGCATTTT. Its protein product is CASSMGFNQPQHF.